This record covers a single T cell receptor beta chain. The sample is drawn from a study of blood T cell repertoires in COVID-19. With 9 bases clipped from V and 5 bases from J, the junction kept 9 bases outside the gene matches. Per the germline V gene, CDR1 is SNHLY and CDR2 is FYNNEI. The CDR3 has 14 amino acids. Sequencing used immunoSEQ multiplex PCR; TCRdb keeps in-frame clones, though not all of them. The data contain 200,000 to 300,000 clones, about 85% of them singletons. The V and J genes are TRBV2 and TRBJ2-1; 8 nucleotides align to TRBD1. Sequencing was carried out using peripheral blood. This clonotype originated in a man aged 60 to 69 with acute or convalescent COVID-19. CDR3: CARRRTGSDNEQFF. CDR3 sequence (DNA): TGTGCCAGACGGAGGACAGGGTCGGACAATGAGCAGTTCTTC.